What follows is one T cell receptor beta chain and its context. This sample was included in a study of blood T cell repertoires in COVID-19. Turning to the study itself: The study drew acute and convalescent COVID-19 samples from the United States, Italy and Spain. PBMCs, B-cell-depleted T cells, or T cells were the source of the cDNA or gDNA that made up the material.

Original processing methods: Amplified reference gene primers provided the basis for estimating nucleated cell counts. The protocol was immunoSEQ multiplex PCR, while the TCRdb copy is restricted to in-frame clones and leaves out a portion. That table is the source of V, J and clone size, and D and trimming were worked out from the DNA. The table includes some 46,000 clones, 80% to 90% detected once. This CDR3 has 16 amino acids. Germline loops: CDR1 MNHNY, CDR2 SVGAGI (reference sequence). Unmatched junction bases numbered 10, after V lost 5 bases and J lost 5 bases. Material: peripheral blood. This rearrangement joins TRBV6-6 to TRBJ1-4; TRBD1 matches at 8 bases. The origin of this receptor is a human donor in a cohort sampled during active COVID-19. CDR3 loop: CASSQLGQGGNEKLFF. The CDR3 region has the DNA TGTGCCAGCAGTCAACTAGGACAGGGAGGGAATGAAAAACTGTTTTTT.